Listed below are T cell receptor beta chains from one sample, sequenced in a study of molecular identifiers for immune sequencing clone quantification. TCRdb re-called the PCR reads through MiXCR, storing one row per CDR3 protein. The sample includes about 97,000 distinct CDR3 sequences, 30% to 35% of them seen just once. Sequenced input: naive CD8+ T cells from blood, with Jurkat cell RNA spiked in. Receptors were obtained from a human donor in good health. Some libraries in this study had Jurkat cell RNA spiked in. Each CDR3 is given without its conserved first and last residue. Each record gives: J gene, V gene, D gene, CDR3 protein. A D gene is named only where the DNA matches it firmly.

J: TRBJ2-2
V: TRBV29-1
D: TRBD1
CDR3: SVCLDRRGSTGELF

J: TRBJ2-1
V: TRBV2
D: .
CDR3: ASSEAVRNPDL

J: TRBJ2-3
V: TRBV5-1
D: TRBD2
CDR3: ASSGRLAGGYDTQY

J: TRBJ1-1
V: TRBV27
D: .
CDR3: ASSLAGAGTEAF

J: TRBJ2-3
V: TRBV12-3/TRBV12-4
D: .
CDR3: ASGTGFSTDTQY

J: TRBJ2-5
V: TRBV20-1
D: TRBD1
CDR3: SATPRGLQETQY

J: TRBJ2-3
V: TRBV9
D: .
CDR3: ASSVIRAEEDTQY

J: TRBJ1-1
V: TRBV19
D: TRBD1
CDR3: ASSPDRGNTEAF

J: TRBJ1-4
V: TRBV18
D: .
CDR3: ASSPPGRVGEKLF

J: TRBJ1-5
V: TRBV27
D: TRBD1
CDR3: ACGNRGSNQPQH

J: TRBJ2-2
V: TRBV28
D: TRBD2
CDR3: ATSGRGTGEPF

J: TRBJ2-4
V: TRBV19
D: .
CDR3: ASGTMMLAKNIQY

J: TRBJ2-1
V: TRBV4-2
D: TRBD2
CDR3: ASSLPPGREKNEQF

J: TRBJ2-7
V: TRBV19
D: .
CDR3: ASSITYSYEQY

J: TRBJ1-3
V: TRBV3-1
D: .
CDR3: ASSQPVSGNTIY